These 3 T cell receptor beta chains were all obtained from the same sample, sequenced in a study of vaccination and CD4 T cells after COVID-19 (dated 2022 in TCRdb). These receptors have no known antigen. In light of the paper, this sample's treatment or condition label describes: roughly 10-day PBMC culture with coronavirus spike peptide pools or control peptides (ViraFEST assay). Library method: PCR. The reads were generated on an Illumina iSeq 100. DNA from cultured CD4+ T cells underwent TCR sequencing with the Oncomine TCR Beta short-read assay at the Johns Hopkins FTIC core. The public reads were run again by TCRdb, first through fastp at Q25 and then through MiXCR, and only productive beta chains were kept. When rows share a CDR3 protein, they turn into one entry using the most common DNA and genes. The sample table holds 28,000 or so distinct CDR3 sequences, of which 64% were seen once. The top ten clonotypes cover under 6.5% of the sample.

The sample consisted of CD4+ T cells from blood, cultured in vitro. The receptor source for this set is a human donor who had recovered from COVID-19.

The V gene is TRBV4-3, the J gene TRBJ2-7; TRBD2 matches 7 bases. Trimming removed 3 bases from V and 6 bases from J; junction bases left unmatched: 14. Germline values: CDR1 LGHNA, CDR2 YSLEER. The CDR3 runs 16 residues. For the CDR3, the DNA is TGCGCCAGCAGCCAGGGGCGGGAGACCAGAAGGTCCGAGCAGTACTTC. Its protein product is CASSQGRETRRSEQYF.

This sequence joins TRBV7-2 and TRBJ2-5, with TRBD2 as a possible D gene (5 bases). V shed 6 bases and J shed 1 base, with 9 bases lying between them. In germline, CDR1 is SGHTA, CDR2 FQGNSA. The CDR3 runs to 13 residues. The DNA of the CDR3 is TGTGCCAGCAGGGGCGGGCCCCAAGAGACCCAGTACTTC. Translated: CASRGGPQETQYF. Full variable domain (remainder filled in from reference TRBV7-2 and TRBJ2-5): GAGVSQSPSNKVTEKGKDVELRCDPISGHTALYWYRQSLGQGLEFLIYFQGNSAPDKSGLPSDRFSAERTGGSVSTLTIQRTQQEDSAVYLCASRGGPQETQYFGPGTRLLVL.

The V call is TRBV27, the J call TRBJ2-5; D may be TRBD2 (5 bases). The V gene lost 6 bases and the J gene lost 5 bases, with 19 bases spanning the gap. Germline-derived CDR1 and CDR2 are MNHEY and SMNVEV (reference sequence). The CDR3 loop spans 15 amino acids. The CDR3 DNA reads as TGTGCCAGCAGACCGAAACTCACCGGCGGGGAGACCCAGTACTTC. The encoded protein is CASRPKLTGGETQYF.